This T cell receptor beta chain emerged from a study of cytomegalovirus exposure and HLA in healthy donors. General observations from the study: A later analysis found TCR association rates differed by HLA locus, highest for DRB1 and lowest for HLA-C. Presence/absence comparisons presumed near-even sequencing depth among donors.

It was with 60 Vbeta and 13 Jbeta primers that the PCR ran. Using immunoSEQ multiplex PCR, the repertoire was profiled, and TCRdb retains in-frame clones only, with some absent. Among about 130,000 clones, roughly four fifths were seen once, and the ten largest hold less than 1.5%. Healthy bone marrow donors made up the donor group. From germline, CDR1 is SGHTA and CDR2 FQGTGA. The CDR3 runs to 15 residues. After removal of 5 bases from V and 7 bases from J, the junction contained 10 bases not matched to a gene. For this clone: Its specificity is not known.

This clonotype was sampled from a girl aged 2-9 years in good health and CMV-seronegative. Sequencing was carried out using PBMCs. The chain uses TRBV7-3 and TRBJ2-1, with 8 bases lining up with TRBD2. CDR3 in DNA: TGTGCCAGCAGCCGAACCGGGAGGGCCGAGAATGAGCAGTTCTTC. Translation: CASSRTGRAENEQFF.